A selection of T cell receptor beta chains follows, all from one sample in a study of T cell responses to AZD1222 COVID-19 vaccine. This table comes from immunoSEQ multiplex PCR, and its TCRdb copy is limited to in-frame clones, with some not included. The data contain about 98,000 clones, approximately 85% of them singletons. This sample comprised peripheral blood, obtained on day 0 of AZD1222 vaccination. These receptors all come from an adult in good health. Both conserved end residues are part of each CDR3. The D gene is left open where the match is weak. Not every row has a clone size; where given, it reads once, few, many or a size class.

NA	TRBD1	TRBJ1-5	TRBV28	TGTGCCAGCAGTTCACAAATACAGGGGGCGGACCAGCCCCAGCATTTT	CASSSQIQGADQPQHF
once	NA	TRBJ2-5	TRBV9	TGTGCCAGCAGCGTAGGTGGAGGGGGAGGGGAGACCCAGTACTTC	CASSVGGGGGETQYF
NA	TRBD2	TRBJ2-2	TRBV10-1	TGCGCCAGCAGTGAAGGACTAGACCCCGGGGAGCTGTTTTTT	CASSEGLDPGELFF
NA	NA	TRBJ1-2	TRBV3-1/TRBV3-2	TGTGCCAGCAAAGGCGGGGGGGTGGACTATGGCTACACCTTC	CASKGGGVDYGYTF
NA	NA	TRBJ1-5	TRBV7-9	TGTGCCAGCAGCTTAGAGGGTCAGCCCCAGCATTTT	CASSLEGQPQHF
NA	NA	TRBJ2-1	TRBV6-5	TGTGCCACCGCGGACAGCCTTTGGGACAATGAGCAGTTCTTC	CATADSLWDNEQFF
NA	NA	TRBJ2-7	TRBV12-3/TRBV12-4	TGTGCCAGCAGTCCAGGACAGTCCTACGAGCAGTACTTC	CASSPGQSYEQYF
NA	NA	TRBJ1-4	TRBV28	TGTGCCAGCAGTTCTACAGGACTCTCTAATGAAAAACTGTTTTTT	CASSSTGLSNEKLFF
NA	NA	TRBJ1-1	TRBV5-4	TGTGCCAGCAGCTTGGAGAAGAACACTGAAGCTTTCTTT	CASSLEKNTEAFF
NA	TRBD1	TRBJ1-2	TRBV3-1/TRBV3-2	TGTGCCAGCAGCCAAGATCTTTGGGACAGTAACTATGGCTACACCTTC	CASSQDLWDSNYGYTF
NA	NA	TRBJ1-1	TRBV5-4	TGTGCCAGCAGCTTACCCTCGGACAGTGAAGCTTTCTTT	CASSLPSDSEAFF
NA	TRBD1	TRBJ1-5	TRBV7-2	TGTGCCAGCAGCTCGAGACAGGGAAATCAGCCCCAGCATTTT	CASSSRQGNQPQHF
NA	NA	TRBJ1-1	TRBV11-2	TGTGCCAGCAGCTCAAGCAGGGGGAACACTGAAGCTTTCTTT	CASSSSRGNTEAFF
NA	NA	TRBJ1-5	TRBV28	TGTGCCAGCAGTTGGACAGACAATCAGCCCCAGCATTTT	CASSWTDNQPQHF
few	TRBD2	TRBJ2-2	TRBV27	TGTGCCAGCACCCACCTCCCTCGACTAGCGGGGAACACCGGGGAGCTGTTTTTT	CASTHLPRLAGNTGELFF
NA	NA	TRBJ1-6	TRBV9	TGTGCCAGCACCTCCAGTGCAGGGATTAATTCACCCCTCCACTTT	CASTSSAGINSPLHF
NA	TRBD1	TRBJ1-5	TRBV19	TGTGCCAGTAGCCGTCGGACAGGGAACAATCAGCCCCAGCATTTT	CASSRRTGNNQPQHF
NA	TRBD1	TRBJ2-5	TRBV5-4	TGTGCCAGCAGCCCTGGGACAGTGGAAGAGACCCAGTACTTC	CASSPGTVEETQYF
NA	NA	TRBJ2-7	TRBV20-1	TGCAGTGCTGGACGGTCCTACGAGCAGTACTTC	CSAGRSYEQYF
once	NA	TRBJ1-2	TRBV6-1	TGTGCCAGCAGTGAAGCGGCCGGGACGGCATATGGCTACACCTTC	CASSEAAGTAYGYTF
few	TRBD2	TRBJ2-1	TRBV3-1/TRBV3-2	TGTGCCAGCAGCCAACTTAGCGGGAGCTCCTACAATGAGCAGTTCTTC	CASSQLSGSSYNEQFF
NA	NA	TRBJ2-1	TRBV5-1	TGCGCCAGCAGCGAAGGCTCCTACAATGAGCAGTTCTTC	CASSEGSYNEQFF
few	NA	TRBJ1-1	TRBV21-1	TGTGCCAGCACACCCGGAGGCACGTCGAACACTGAAGCTTTCTTT	CASTPGGTSNTEAFF
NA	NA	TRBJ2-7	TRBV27	TGTGCCAGTCTGGGGGAGGGGGCTAGCGAGCAGTACTTC	CASLGEGASEQYF
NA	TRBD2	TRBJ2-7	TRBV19	TGTGCCAGTAGCATTGGCCCCGATCCGGGAGGCTACGAGCAGTACTTC	CASSIGPDPGGYEQYF
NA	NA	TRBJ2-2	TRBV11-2	TGTGCCAGCAGCTTTGCAACGTCCACCGGGGAGCTGTTTTTT	CASSFATSTGELFF
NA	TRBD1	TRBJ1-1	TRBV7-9	TGTGCCAGCAGCTTAGTTAAGGTTTGGGACAGAGTGAACACTGAAGCTTTCTTT	CASSLVKVWDRVNTEAFF
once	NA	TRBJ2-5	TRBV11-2	TGTGCCAGCAGCTTAGGGCGGGACACGGAGACCCAGTACTTC	CASSLGRDTETQYF
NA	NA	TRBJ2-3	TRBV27	TGTGCCAGCAGTTTCAAGCAGGGGCCAGATACGCAGTATTTT	CASSFKQGPDTQYF
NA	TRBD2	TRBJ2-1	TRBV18	TGTGCCAGCTCAACCGGACTAGCGGGACAGTTCTTC	CASSTGLAGQFF
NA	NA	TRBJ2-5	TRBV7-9	TGTGCCAGCAGCTTAGTCGAAGAGACCCAGTACTTC	CASSLVEETQYF
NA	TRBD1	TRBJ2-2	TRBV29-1	TGCAGCGTAACAGGGGGCACCGGGGAGCTGTTTTTT	CSVTGGTGELFF
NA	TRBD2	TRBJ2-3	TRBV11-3	TGTGCCAGCAGCCCCGGGACTAGCGGGATCGGTACGCAGTATTTT	CASSPGTSGIGTQYF
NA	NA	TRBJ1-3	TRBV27	TGTGCCAGCAGTTTATCGACGGGGGTAGGAAACACCATATATTTT	CASSLSTGVGNTIYF
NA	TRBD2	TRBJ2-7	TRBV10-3	TGTGCCATCAGTGACTCTAGCGGGAGGATCTCCGAGCAGTACTTC	CAISDSSGRISEQYF
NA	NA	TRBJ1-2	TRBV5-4	TGTGCCAGCAGCCTTGGGCCCAAATATGACATATACGGCTACACCTTC	CASSLGPKYDIYGYTF
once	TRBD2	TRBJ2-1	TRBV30	TGTGCCTGGAGTACTAGCGGGATGTTGGAGCAGTTCTTC	CAWSTSGMLEQFF
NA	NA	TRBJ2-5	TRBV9	TGTGCCAGCAGCGGCTCAGGGTTCCAAGAGACCCAGTACTTC	CASSGSGFQETQYF
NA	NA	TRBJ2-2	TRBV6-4	TGTGCCAGCAGTGATAACACCGGGGAGCTGTTTTTT	CASSDNTGELFF